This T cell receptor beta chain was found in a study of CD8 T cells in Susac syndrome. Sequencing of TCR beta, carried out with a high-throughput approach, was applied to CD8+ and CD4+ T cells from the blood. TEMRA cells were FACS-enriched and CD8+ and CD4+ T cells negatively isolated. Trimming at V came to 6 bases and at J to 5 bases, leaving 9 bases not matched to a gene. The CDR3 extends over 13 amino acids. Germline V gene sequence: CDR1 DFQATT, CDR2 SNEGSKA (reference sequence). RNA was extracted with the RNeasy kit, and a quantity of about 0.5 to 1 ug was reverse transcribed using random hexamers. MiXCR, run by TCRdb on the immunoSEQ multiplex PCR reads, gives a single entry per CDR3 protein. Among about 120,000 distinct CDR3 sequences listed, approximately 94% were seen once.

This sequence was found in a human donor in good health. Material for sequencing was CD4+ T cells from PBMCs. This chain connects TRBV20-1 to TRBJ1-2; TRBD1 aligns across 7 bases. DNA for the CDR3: TGCAGTGCGGATACCGGGACAGAGTATGGCTACACCTTC. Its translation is CSADTGTEYGYTF.